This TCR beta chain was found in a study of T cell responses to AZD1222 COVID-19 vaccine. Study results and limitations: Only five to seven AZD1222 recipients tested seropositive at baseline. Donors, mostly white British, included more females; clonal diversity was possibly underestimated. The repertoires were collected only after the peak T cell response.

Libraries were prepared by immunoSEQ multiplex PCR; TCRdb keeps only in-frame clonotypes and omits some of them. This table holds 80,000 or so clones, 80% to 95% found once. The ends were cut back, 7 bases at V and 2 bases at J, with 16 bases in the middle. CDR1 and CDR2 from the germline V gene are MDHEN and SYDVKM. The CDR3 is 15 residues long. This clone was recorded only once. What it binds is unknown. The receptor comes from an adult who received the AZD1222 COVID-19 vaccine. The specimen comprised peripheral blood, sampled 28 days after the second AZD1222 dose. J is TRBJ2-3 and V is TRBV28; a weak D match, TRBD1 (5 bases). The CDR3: CASTPRQPATDTQYF. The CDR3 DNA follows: TGTGCCAGCACGCCGAGACAGCCTGCCACAGATACGCAGTATTTT.